The rows below give T cell receptor beta chains drawn from one sample of a study of blood T cells in healthy people across ages. TCRdb itself ran the 5' RACE reads through MiXCR, one entry per CDR3 protein. The table shows nearly 1 million distinct CDR3 sequences, with 45% to 60% occurring only once. Sequenced: blood. These TCRs come from a woman aged 55-70 years in good health. The CDR3 runs from the conserved cysteine through the conserved F or W. A D gene is named only where the DNA matches it firmly. Rows may omit the clone size; those that give it use once, few, many or a size class.

j_call: TRBJ1-2
d_call: .
clone_size: .
v_call: TRBV3-1
cdr3_nt: TGTGCCAGCAGCCAAGCCTGGACAGACAACTATGGCTACACCTTC
cdr3_aa: CASSQAWTDNYGYTF

j_call: TRBJ1-1
d_call: TRBD1
clone_size: .
v_call: TRBV25-1
cdr3_nt: TGTGCCAGCAGTGCCGACAGGGGGTACACTGAAGCTTTCTTT
cdr3_aa: CASSADRGYTEAFF

j_call: TRBJ2-5
d_call: .
clone_size: .
v_call: TRBV28
cdr3_nt: TGTGCCAGCAGTTTCGGGGGGCCAGAGAAGACCCAGTACTTC
cdr3_aa: CASSFGGPEKTQYF

j_call: TRBJ1-6
d_call: .
clone_size: .
v_call: TRBV15
cdr3_nt: TGTGCCACCAGCAGATCGGGGCCGAACTCCTATAATTCACCCCTCCACTTT
cdr3_aa: CATSRSGPNSYNSPLHF

j_call: TRBJ1-2
d_call: .
clone_size: .
v_call: TRBV12-3/TRBV12-4
cdr3_nt: .
cdr3_aa: CASSFGEGNYGYTF

j_call: TRBJ2-3
d_call: TRBD1
clone_size: .
v_call: TRBV9
cdr3_nt: TGTGCCAGCAGCGTAGAGGGACAGGGGAGAAATACGCAGTATTTT
cdr3_aa: CASSVEGQGRNTQYF

j_call: TRBJ2-3
d_call: .
clone_size: few
v_call: TRBV20-1
cdr3_nt: TGCAGTGCGGAGGGAATGTCTGAAAAGCCGACAGATACGCAGTATTTT
cdr3_aa: CSAEGMSEKPTDTQYF

j_call: TRBJ2-3
d_call: TRBD1
clone_size: .
v_call: TRBV6-2/TRBV6-3
cdr3_nt: TGTGCCAGCGTTGAACAGGGGGCAGGAACAGATACGCAGTATTTT
cdr3_aa: CASVEQGAGTDTQYF

j_call: TRBJ2-3
d_call: .
clone_size: .
v_call: TRBV6-5
cdr3_nt: TGTGCCAGCAGTTACTTGTTGGACCTTAGGACAGATACGCAGTATTTT
cdr3_aa: CASSYLLDLRTDTQYF

j_call: TRBJ2-7
d_call: .
clone_size: few
v_call: TRBV3-1
cdr3_nt: TGTGCCAGCAGCCCCCGGCGGCCCTACGAGCAGTACTTC
cdr3_aa: CASSPRRPYEQYF